Each of the 27 T cell receptor beta chains below was sequenced from the same sample in a study of radiotherapy plus CTLA-4 blockade in lung cancer. Assay: immunoSEQ multiplex PCR; the TCRdb copy retains only in-frame clones and omits some. Found here are roughly 53,000 clones, roughly 86% of them singletons; the top ten hold around 4.9%. The sequencing here drew on peripheral blood, taken from a patient treated with radiotherapy plus ipilimumab. The receptor set was obtained from a human donor with non-small cell lung cancer whose response to radiotherapy plus ipilimumab could not be evaluated.

This clone was counted a few times. Other DNA sequences of this sample code for an identical CDR3. J is TRBJ1-1 and V is TRBV7-2; no firm D call. With 2 bases removed from V and 1 base from J, the gap between germline ends came to 5 bases. The CDR3 runs 13 residues. CDR1 is SGHTA, CDR2 FQGNSA, per germline. The CDR3 bases are TGTGCCAGCAGCTTAAACAGGAACACTGAAGCTTTCTTT. Protein: CASSLNRNTEAFF.

The chain links TRBV28 to TRBJ1-5; D is uncertain. The V end lost 4 bases, the J end lost 0 bases, and 16 bases lay between the germline ends. Germline values: CDR1 MDHEN, CDR2 SYDVKM. This CDR3 has 17 residues. This CDR3 is CASSSGGQAYSNQPQHF. The CDR3 DNA reads as TGTGCCAGCAGTTCCGGAGGGCAGGCCTATAGCAATCAGCCCCAGCATTTT.

There are a few counts of this clone. The chain is built from TRBV25-1 and TRBJ2-7, with 7 bases fitting TRBD1. V gave up 4 bases and J gave up 1 base; unmatched junction bases: 7. Germline loops: CDR1 MGHDK, CDR2 SYGVNS. The CDR3 runs to 15 residues. The CDR3, as DNA: TGTGCCAGCAGTGGGGAGAACAGGGGATCCTACGAGCAGTACTTC. Its translation: CASSGENRGSYEQYF.

This clone has a single count. The V and J genes are TRBV4-2 and TRBJ1-1; no clear D gene. Germline V gene data show CDR1 as LGHNA and CDR2 as YNFKEQ. V was shortened by 4 bases and J by 5 bases, with 14 bases between the two germline ends. This CDR3 is built from 14 residues. The CDR3 region has the DNA TGTGCCAGCAGCCTACCGACGGGAGGGACTGAAGCTTTCTTT. It is translated as CASSLPTGGTEAFF.

The chain recombines TRBV19 with TRBJ1-1; D is possibly TRBD1 (6 bases). Trimming shortened V by 3 bases and J by 1 base, and 12 bases separated the two germline ends. Germline CDR1 is LNHDA and CDR2 is SQIVND (reference sequence). The CDR3 is 15 amino acids. The CDR3 loop is CASSIGQPSNTEAFF. CDR3 bases: TGTGCCAGTAGTATTGGACAGCCCTCGAACACTGAAGCTTTCTTT.

V and J are TRBV7-3 and TRBJ1-1, with D possibly matching TRBD1 (6 bases). The CDR3 sequence is 16 residues long. CDR1 and CDR2 from the germline V gene are SGHTA and FQGTGA. V lost 1 base and J 1 base, leaving 13 bases between the germline ends. CDR3 residues: CASSLRGGLGNTEAFF. In DNA form, the CDR3 reads TGTGCCAGCAGCTTAAGAGGGGGATTAGGGAACACTGAAGCTTTCTTT.

This clone was counted between two and nine times. The chain uses TRBV27 and TRBJ1-6, with TRBD1 matching over 10 bases. This CDR3 region has 15 residues. V trimming: 5 bases; J trimming: 7 bases; junction bases outside the gene matches: 5. Per the germline V gene, CDR1 is MNHEY and CDR2 is SMNVEV (reference sequence). CDR3 sequence reads: CASSVTGGANSPLHF. The CDR3 coding sequence is TGTGCCAGCAGTGTGACAGGGGGCGCAAATTCACCCCTCCACTTT.

This chain joins TRBV12-5 and TRBJ2-3; D ambiguous. V was cut by 7 bases and J by 1 base, with 12 bases left in between. The CDR3 sequence is 14 residues long. Germline CDR1 is LGHNT and CDR2 is FRNRAP. The CDR3 reads CASAPDKRTDTQYF. Written as DNA, the CDR3 is TGTGCTAGTGCCCCCGACAAGCGCACAGATACGCAGTATTTT.

A note on this clone: Other DNA sequences in this sample translate to the same CDR3. This chain uses TRBV18 with TRBJ1-3, with no clear D. The CDR3 loop spans 15 amino acids. Trimming stripped 1 base from V and 0 bases from J, with 7 bases between. Germline CDR1 is KGHSH and CDR2 is LQKENI. The DNA of the CDR3 is TGTGCCAGCTCACCACAGGAGAGCTCTGGAAACACCATATATTTT. Its protein product is CASSPQESSGNTIYF.

J is TRBJ1-5 and V is TRBV19, with 7 bases fitting TRBD1. The J segment lost 5 bases and the V segment lost 5 bases, leaving 12 bases of the junction unmatched. The germline gives CDR1 LNHDA, CDR2 SQIVND (reference sequence). This CDR3 has 16 amino acids. The CDR3 region is CASSPIGTVSDQPQHF. The CDR3 DNA reads TGTGCCAGTAGTCCCATTGGGACAGTTTCGGATCAGCCCCAGCATTTT.

The rearrangement joins TRBV29-1 to TRBJ1-1; no clear D gene. V gave up 4 bases and J gave up 1 base, with 7 bases separating them. Germline assignment: CDR1 SQVTM and CDR2 ANQGSEA. This CDR3 region has 12 residues. The DNA of the CDR3 is TGCAGCGTTGGGACTGCGAACACTGAAGCTTTCTTT. Protein product: CSVGTANTEAFF.

The rearrangement links TRBV7-6 to TRBJ1-1; D is possibly TRBD1 (5 bases). The length of the CDR3 is 17 residues. The germline V gene has CDR1 SGHVS and CDR2 FNYEAQ. Deletions cut 1 base from V and 1 base from J, with 16 bases between. CDR3 loop: CASSLERTETENTEAFF. The CDR3 bases are TGTGCCAGCAGCTTAGAGAGGACCGAGACAGAGAACACTGAAGCTTTCTTT.

This chain connects TRBV28 to TRBJ1-5; 9 bases line up with TRBD1. The CDR3 consists of 15 residues. Germline assignment: CDR1 MDHEN and CDR2 SYDVKM. The V gene end was trimmed by 4 bases and the J gene end by 2 bases; junction bases not matched to a gene: 3. CDR3 loop: CASSSRDRGNQPQHF. Written as DNA, the CDR3 is TGTGCCAGCAGTTCCCGGGACAGGGGCAATCAGCCCCAGCATTTT.

The chain couples TRBV4-3 to TRBJ2-3; the match to TRBD2 covers 10 bases. The CDR3 consists of 17 residues. Germline values: CDR1 LGHNA, CDR2 YSLEER. With V trimmed by 0 bases and J by 5 bases, 8 bases remained unmatched. The CDR3 reads CASSQDGSGRALDTQYF. The CDR3 DNA sequence: TGCGCCAGCAGCCAAGATGGGAGCGGGAGGGCCTTAGATACGCAGTATTTT.

The gene calls are TRBV25-1 and TRBJ2-1, with TRBD2 identical over 10 bases. The V and J ends lost 3 bases and 6 bases, in that order; junction bases with no gene match: 8. The CDR3 is 16 amino acids. In germline, CDR1 is MGHDK, CDR2 SYGVNS. CDR3 region: CASSDGGTSAINEQFF. CDR3 sequence (DNA): TGTGCCAGCAGTGATGGGGGGACTAGCGCTATCAATGAGCAGTTCTTC.

Here the CDR3 DNA reads TGTGCCAGCAGTGCCCGAAGAGGCTATGGCTACACCTTC. As protein: CASSARRGYGYTF. The chain is built from TRBV2 and TRBJ1-2; the D is unclear. Trimming left V 4 bases short and J 4 bases short, with 10 bases between. Germline V gives CDR1 SNHLY, CDR2 FYNNEI. The CDR3 length is 13 residues. The full variable domain, its missing parts supplied by reference TRBV2 and TRBJ1-2, is EPEVTQTPSHQVTQMGQEVILRCVPISNHLYFYWYRQILGQKVEFLVSFYNNEISEKSEIFDDQFSVERPDGSNFTLKIRSTKLEDSAMYFCASSARRGYGYTFGSGTRLTVV.

The rearrangement uses TRBV6-1 and TRBJ2-7; 12 nucleotides agree with TRBD2. This CDR3 region has 15 residues. The J segment lost 1 base and the V segment lost 3 bases, leaving 1 base of the junction unmatched. CDR1 and CDR2 from the germline V gene are MNHNS and SASEGT. DNA for the CDR3: TGTGCCAGCAGTGAGGGACTAGCGGGTTCCTACGAGCAGTACTTC. It encodes CASSEGLAGSYEQYF.

The chain combines TRBV5-4 with TRBJ2-7; 10 bases align to TRBD2. CDR3 length equals 15 residues. The germline V gene has CDR1 SGHNT and CDR2 YYREEE (reference sequence). The ends lost 4 bases at V and 4 bases at J; junction bases unmatched: 8. The CDR3 DNA reads TGTGCCAGCAGCGCACCGGGACTAGCGAGTTACGAGCAGTACTTC. It translates to CASSAPGLASYEQYF.

The genes are TRBV4-3 and TRBJ2-7, with D maybe TRBD2 (5 bases). The CDR3 length is 13 residues. V was shortened by 0 bases and J by 5 bases, with 8 bases between the two germline ends. CDR1 is LGHNA and CDR2 is YSLEER in the germline V gene. In nucleotides, the CDR3 is TGCGCCAGCAGCCAAGATTTCGGGGACGAGCAGTACTTC. Its translation: CASSQDFGDEQYF.

This clone was counted a single time. CDR3 sequence (DNA): TGTGCCAGCAGCTTATTGCAGTCGGGGACCGGGGAGCTGTTTTTT. Protein sequence: CASSLLQSGTGELFF. This sequence joins TRBV7-2 and TRBJ2-2, with D tentatively TRBD2 (5 bases). The CDR3 runs 15 residues. V was cut by 2 bases and J by 5 bases, with 12 bases left in between. Germline V gives CDR1 SGHTA, CDR2 FQGNSA.

Only a few counts were recorded for this clone. This chain joins TRBV4-2 and TRBJ2-1, with 12 bases fitting TRBD2. Germline CDR1 reads LGHNA; CDR2 reads YNFKEQ. This CDR3 is built from 16 residues. V gave up 1 base and J gave up 4 bases; unmatched junction bases: 2. The CDR3 loop reads CASSQGLAGEYNEQFF. CDR3 in DNA: TGTGCCAGCAGCCAAGGACTAGCGGGAGAGTACAATGAGCAGTTCTTC.

The chain joins TRBV5-1 to TRBJ2-7; 8 bases agree with TRBD2. J was trimmed by 5 bases and V by 0 bases; bases with no gene match: 7. Germline CDR1 reads SGHRS; CDR2 reads YFSETQ. This CDR3 region has 15 residues. CDR3 loop: CASSLAVAGINEQYF. CDR3 DNA: TGCGCCAGCAGCTTGGCGGTAGCGGGAATCAACGAGCAGTACTTC.

The chain couples TRBV2 to TRBJ2-6; D is perhaps TRBD1 (6 bases). With 4 bases removed from V and 0 bases from J, the gap between germline ends came to 10 bases. Germline V gene data show CDR1 as SNHLY and CDR2 as FYNNEI. This CDR3 is 16 amino acids long. The CDR3 DNA sequence: TGTGCCAGCAGTGGGGGGCAAAGCTCTGGGGCCAACGTCCTGACTTTC. It encodes CASSGGQSSGANVLTF.

This clone was observed a handful of times. CDR3 in amino acids: CASSQQLAGIGNEQFF. For the CDR3, the DNA is TGCGCCAGCAGCCAACAACTAGCGGGGATCGGCAATGAGCAGTTCTTC. V usage is TRBV4-3 and J usage is TRBJ2-1; 10 bases line up with TRBD2. Germline CDR1 is LGHNA and CDR2 is YSLEER. This CDR3 contains 16 residues. Trimming removed 2 bases from V and 6 bases from J; junction bases left unmatched: 7.

The chain combines TRBV7-9 with TRBJ1-2; TRBD1 matches 8 bases. This CDR3 has 14 amino acids. Germline-derived CDR1 and CDR2 are SEHNR and FQNEAQ (reference sequence). The trim removed 3 bases at V and 2 bases at J, leaving 2 bases unmatched. This chain's CDR3 is CASSLTGANYGYTF. In DNA, the CDR3 is TGTGCCAGCAGCTTGACAGGGGCAAACTATGGCTACACCTTC.

The chain has TRBV7-6 and TRBJ2-5, with 7 positions matching TRBD1. This CDR3 comprises 13 residues. The J segment lost 5 bases and the V segment lost 6 bases, leaving 6 bases of the junction unmatched. From germline, CDR1 is SGHVS and CDR2 FNYEAQ. Here the CDR3 reads CASSHRGKETQYF. CDR3 sequence (DNA): TGTGCCAGCAGTCACAGGGGAAAGGAGACCCAGTACTTC.

The V gene is TRBV4-3, the J gene TRBJ2-1; 8 bases map to TRBD1. Germline loops: CDR1 LGHNA, CDR2 YSLEER. V shed 5 bases, J shed 9 bases, and the junction held 6 bases outside the gene matches. The CDR3 runs 13 residues. The CDR3 coding sequence is TGCGCCAGCAGCACCTGGACAGGGACTGAGCAGTTCTTC. This encodes CASSTWTGTEQFF.